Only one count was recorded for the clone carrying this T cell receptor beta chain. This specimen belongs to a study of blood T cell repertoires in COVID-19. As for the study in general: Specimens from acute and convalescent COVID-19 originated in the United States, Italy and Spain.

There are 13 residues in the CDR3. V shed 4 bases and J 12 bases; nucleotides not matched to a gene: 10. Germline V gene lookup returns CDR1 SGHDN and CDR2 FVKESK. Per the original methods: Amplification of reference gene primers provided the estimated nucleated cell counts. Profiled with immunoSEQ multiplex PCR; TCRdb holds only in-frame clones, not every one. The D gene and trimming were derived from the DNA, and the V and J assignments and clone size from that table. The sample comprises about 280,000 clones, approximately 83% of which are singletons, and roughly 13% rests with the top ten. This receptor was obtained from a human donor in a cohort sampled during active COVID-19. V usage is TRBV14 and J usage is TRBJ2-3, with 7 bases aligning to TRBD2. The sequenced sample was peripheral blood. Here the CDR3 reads CASSRGGVALQYF. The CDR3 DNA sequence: TGTGCCAGCAGCCGCGGGGGAGTAGCCCTCCAGTATTTT.